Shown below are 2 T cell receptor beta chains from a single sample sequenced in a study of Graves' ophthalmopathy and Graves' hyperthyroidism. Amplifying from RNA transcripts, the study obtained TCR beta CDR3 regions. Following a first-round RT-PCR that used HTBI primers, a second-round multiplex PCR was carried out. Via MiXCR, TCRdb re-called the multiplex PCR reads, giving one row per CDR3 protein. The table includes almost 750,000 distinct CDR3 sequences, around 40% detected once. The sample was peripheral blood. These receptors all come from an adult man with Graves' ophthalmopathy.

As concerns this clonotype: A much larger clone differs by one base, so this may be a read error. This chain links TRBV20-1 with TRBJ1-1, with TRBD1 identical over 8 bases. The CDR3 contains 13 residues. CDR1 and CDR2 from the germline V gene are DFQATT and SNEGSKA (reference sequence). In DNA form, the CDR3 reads TGCAGTGTTAGAGACAGGGGAGACACTGAAGCTTTCTTT. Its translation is CSVRDRGDTEAFF.

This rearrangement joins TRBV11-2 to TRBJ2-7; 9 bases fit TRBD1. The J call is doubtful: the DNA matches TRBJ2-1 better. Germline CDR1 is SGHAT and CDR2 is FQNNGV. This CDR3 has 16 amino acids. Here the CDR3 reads CASSRQQGARLDEQFF. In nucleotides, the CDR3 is TGTGCCAGCAGCCGCCAACAGGGGGCGAGGCTGGATGAGCAGTTCTTC.